This T cell receptor (beta chain) is drawn from a study of molecular identifiers for immune sequencing clone quantification. Sorting captured naive CD8 T cells as CD8+CD4-CCR7+CD45RA+. Previously published methods and listed TCR primers were used for the bulk TCR libraries. TCRdb processed the PCR reads anew with MiXCR; each CDR3 protein has one entry. In the table there are approximately 100,000 distinct CDR3 sequences, roughly 34% of which are singletons. The V and J ends lost 2 bases and 6 bases respectively, with 12 bases between them. Germline assignment: CDR1 MNHEY and CDR2 SMNVEV (reference sequence). This CDR3 spans 14 amino acids.

The receptor's source is a human donor in good health. Some libraries in this study had Jurkat cell RNA spiked in. The chain links TRBV27 to TRBJ2-3; D perhaps matches TRBD1 (6 bases). Sequences were obtained from naive CD8+ T cells from blood, with Jurkat cell RNA spiked in. Subset specified: FACS-sorted CD8+CD4-CCR7+CD45RA+ naive T cells. CDR3 in amino acids: CASSLSRTGDTQYF. The CDR3 DNA follows: TGTGCCAGCAGTTTAAGCCGCACAGGGGATACGCAGTATTTT.